Detailed here is one TCR beta chain. Its antigen is unidentified. It was genomic DNA that served as the template for profiling TCR beta VDJ and CDR3. TCRdb reanalysed the reads using MiXCR and keeps one entry per CDR3 protein. The sample has about 400,000 distinct CDR3 sequences, approximately 70% seen once. These data are taken from a study of CD8+CD57+ T cells in acquired aplastic anemia. Findings of the study overall: Comparison of patients with controls identified about 27 shared CD8+ CDR3 sequences.

Germline V gene data show CDR1 as SGHNT and CDR2 as YYREEE (reference sequence). The CDR3 runs to 13 residues. The V segment lost 4 bases and the J segment 6 bases; nucleotides outside the gene matches: 7. Sequencing was performed on sorted CD4+, CD8+, or CD8+CD57+ T cells (not recorded which) from PBMCs. The clonotype was recovered from a human donor in good health, serving as a control. The chain employs TRBV5-4 and TRBJ2-7; 7 nucleotides line up with TRBD2. CDR3: CASSMGGSTEQYF. DNA of the CDR3: TGTGCCAGCAGCATGGGAGGGAGTACCGAGCAGTACTTC. Full variable domain (missing parts from reference TRBV5-4 and TRBJ2-7): ETGVTQSPTHLIKTRGQQVTLRCSSQSGHNTVSWYQQALGQGPQFIFQYYREEENGRGNFPPRFSGLQFPNYSSELNVNALELDDSALYLCASSMGGSTEQYFGPGTRLTVT.